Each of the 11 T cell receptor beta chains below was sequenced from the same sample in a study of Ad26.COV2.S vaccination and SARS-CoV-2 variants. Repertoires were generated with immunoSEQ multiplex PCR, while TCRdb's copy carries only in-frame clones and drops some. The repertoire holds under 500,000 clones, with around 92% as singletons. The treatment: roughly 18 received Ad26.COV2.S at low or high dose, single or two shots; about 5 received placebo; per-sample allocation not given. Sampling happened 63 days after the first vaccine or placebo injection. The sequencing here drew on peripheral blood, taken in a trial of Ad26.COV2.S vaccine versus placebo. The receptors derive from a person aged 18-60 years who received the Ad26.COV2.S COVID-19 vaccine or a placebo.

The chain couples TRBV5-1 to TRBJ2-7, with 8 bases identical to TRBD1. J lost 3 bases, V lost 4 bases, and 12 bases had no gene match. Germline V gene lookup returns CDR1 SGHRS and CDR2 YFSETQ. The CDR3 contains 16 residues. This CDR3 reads CASSTYGGQGDYEQYF. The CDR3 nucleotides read TGCGCCAGCAGCACGTATGGCGGACAGGGAGACTACGAGCAGTACTTC.

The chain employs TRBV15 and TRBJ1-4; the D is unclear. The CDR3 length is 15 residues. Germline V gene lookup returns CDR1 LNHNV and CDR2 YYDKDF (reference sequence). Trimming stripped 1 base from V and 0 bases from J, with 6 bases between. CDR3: CATSRVGATNEKLFF. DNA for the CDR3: TGTGCCACCAGCAGAGTTGGGGCAACTAATGAAAAACTGTTTTTT. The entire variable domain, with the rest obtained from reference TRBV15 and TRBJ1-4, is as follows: DAMVIQNPRYQVTQFGKPVTLSCSQTLNHNVMYWYQQKSSQAPKLLFHYYDKDFNNEADTPDNFQSRRPNTSFCFLDIRSPGLGDTAMYLCATSRVGATNEKLFFGSGTQLSVL.

The CDR3 sequence: CASSLVGPDTQYF. The CDR3 DNA reads TGTGCCAGCAGCTTAGTAGGTCCAGATACGCAGTATTTT. This chain uses TRBV11-2 with TRBJ2-3, with D hard to call. CDR1 is SGHAT, CDR2 FQNNGV, per germline. Trimming removed 1 base from V and 4 bases from J, with 6 bases in between. This CDR3 has 13 residues.

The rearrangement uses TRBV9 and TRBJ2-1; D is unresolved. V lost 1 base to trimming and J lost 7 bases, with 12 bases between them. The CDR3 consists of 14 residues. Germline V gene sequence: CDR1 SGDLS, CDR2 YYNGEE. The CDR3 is CASSVSPGQNEQFF. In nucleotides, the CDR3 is TGTGCCAGCAGCGTAAGTCCGGGTCAGAATGAGCAGTTCTTC.

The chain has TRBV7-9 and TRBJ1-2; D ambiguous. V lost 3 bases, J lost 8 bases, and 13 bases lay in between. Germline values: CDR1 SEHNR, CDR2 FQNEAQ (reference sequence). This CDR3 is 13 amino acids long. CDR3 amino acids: CASSFSPQWGYTF. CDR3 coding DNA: TGTGCCAGCAGCTTTAGCCCCCAATGGGGCTACACCTTC.

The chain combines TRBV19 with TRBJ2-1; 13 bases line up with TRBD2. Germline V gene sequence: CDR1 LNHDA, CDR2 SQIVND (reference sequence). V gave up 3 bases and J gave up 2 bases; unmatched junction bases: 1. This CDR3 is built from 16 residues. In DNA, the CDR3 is TGTGCCAGTAGTATGGGGACTAGCGGGGCCTACAATGAGCAGTTCTTC. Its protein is CASSMGTSGAYNEQFF.

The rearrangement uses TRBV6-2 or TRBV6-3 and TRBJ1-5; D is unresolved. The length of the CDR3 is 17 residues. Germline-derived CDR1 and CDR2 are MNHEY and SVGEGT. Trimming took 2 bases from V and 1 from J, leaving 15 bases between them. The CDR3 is CASSYDIKKQSNQPQHF. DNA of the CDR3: TGTGCCAGCAGTTACGATATAAAAAAACAGAGCAATCAGCCCCAGCATTTT.

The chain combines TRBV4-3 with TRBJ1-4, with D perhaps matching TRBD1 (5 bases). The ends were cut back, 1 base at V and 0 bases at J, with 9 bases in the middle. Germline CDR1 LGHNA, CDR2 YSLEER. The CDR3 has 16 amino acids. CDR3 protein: CASSQGQFATNEKLFF. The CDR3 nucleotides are TGCGCCAGCAGCCAAGGACAGTTTGCAACTAATGAAAAACTGTTTTTT.

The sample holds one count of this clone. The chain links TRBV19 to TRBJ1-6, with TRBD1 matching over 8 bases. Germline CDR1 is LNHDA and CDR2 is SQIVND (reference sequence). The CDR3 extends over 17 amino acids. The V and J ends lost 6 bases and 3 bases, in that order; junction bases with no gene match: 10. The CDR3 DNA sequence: TGTGCCAGTAGCGATGGACAGGGTTCGGTCTATAATTCACCCCTCCACTTT. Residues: CASSDGQGSVYNSPLHF.

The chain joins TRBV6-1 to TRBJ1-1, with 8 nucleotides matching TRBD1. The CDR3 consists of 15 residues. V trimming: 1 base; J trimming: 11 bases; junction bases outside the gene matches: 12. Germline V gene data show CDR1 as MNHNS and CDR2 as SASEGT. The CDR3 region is CASSEGGTGGQWAFF. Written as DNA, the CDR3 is TGTGCCAGCAGTGAAGGTGGGACAGGAGGTCAATGGGCTTTCTTT.

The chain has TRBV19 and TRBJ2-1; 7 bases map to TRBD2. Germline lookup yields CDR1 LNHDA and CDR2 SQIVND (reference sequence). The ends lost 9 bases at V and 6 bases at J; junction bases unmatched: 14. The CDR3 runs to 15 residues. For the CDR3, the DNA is TGTGCCAGCCGGACTAGTGTCTCTGAGGGCAATGAGCAGTTCTTC. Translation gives CASRTSVSEGNEQFF.